This T cell receptor (beta chain) was profiled in a study of blood T cell repertoires in COVID-19. Across the whole study: Some COVID-19 samples were acute and others convalescent; all came from the United States, Italy and Spain.

V lost 3 bases to trimming and J lost 1 base; unmatched junction nucleotides: 1. Germline CDR1 ENHRY, CDR2 SYGVKD. The CDR3 contains 16 residues. Here immunoSEQ multiplex PCR was the method, and the copy in TCRdb shows in-frame clones only, minus some. The sample consists of 100,000 to 150,000 clones, approximately 80% of them appearing once. The V gene is TRBV10-3, the J gene TRBJ2-5, with 14 bases lining up with TRBD2. The sample taken for sequencing was peripheral blood. The TCR comes from a man aged 55 to 70 with acute or convalescent COVID-19. This chain's CDR3 is CAISEGTSGSQETQYF. As DNA, the CDR3 is TGTGCCATCAGTGAAGGGACTAGCGGGAGCCAAGAGACCCAGTACTTC.